A single T cell receptor (beta chain) is shown here with its context. The antigen it recognizes is unknown. No per-base quality is available; no much larger clone lies one base away. The donors belonged to the validation cohort of around 130 subjects, which was separate from the roughly 700-subject first cohort. The sample is drawn from a study of cytomegalovirus exposure and HLA in healthy donors (dated by TCRdb to about 2017). With regard to the full study: The 666 repertoires of the first cohort and the 120 or so validation repertoires were produced on the same platform, according to a later analysis. The study combined high-throughput TCR immunosequencing, statistical association of individual TCRs with disease status, and machine learning to predict cytomegalovirus infection status. The aim of the study was to test whether cataloging public T cell receptors could identify signatures of past pathogen exposure. Besides the first cohort of roughly 700 subjects, a separate validation cohort made up of roughly 120 different subjects was used.

According to the germline V gene (reference sequence), CDR1 reads MNHEY and CDR2 reads SMNVEV. The V end gives up 11 bases and the J end 6 bases, leaving 8 bases in the junction not matched to a gene. The CDR3, from cysteine to phenylalanine, totals 14 residues. The CDR3 DNA has 42 bases and is translated from base 1. Overall study outcomes, separate from this receptor: In the study, around 160 TCR beta chains were listed as associated with cytomegalovirus. Across donors, most TCR sequences were observed very rarely, whereas some public TCRs were present in many individuals. It was suggested by the authors that the approach could potentially be generalized to other disease states and immunological phenotypes. In a later analysis, TCRs clustered in the first cohort were found to also tend to co-occur in the roughly 130 validation repertoires, with around 94% of cluster scores above 0. In both the original and validation cohorts, the classifier was reported to diagnose cytomegalovirus status with high specificity and sensitivity. The validation cohort had no HLA typing available for a later analysis, so co-occurrence within that cohort was assessed over all 120 repertoires. A few of the identified cytomegalovirus-associated TCR beta chains were confirmed in vitro to be specific for cytomegalovirus antigens.

To prepare the library, the immunoSEQ multiplex PCR assay was applied. In the source study's methods: A statistical classification framework was developed to diagnose cytomegalovirus status using the catalog of TCR beta chain sequences. The source is immuneACCESS, and TCRdb retained only in-frame sequences with V and J called. Part of the clones is not carried over; for the studies checked, unresolved V genes explain less than half of this, and the remainder is unexplained. V, J and clone size were drawn from that table, and D and trimming were deduced from the DNA. This sample lists around 190,000 clones; 85% were detected once. Around a sixth of the sample is in the top ten clones.

The V and J segments used are TRBV27 and TRBJ2-1; a stretch of 12 junction bases matches TRBD2. The receptor was derived from a man aged 18 to 35 in good health and CMV-seropositive. Sequenced sample: PBMCs. The CDR3 has the sequence CASRLAGDINEQFF. The nucleotide sequence is TGTGCCTCGCGACTAGCGGGGGACATCAATGAGCAGTTCTTC.